This T cell receptor (beta chain) was retrieved from a study of blood T cell repertoires in COVID-19. Study background: T cells, B-cell-depleted T cells, or PBMCs provided the cDNA or gDNA that served as material.

Only in-frame clones appear in the TCRdb table, and some are missing; sequencing was by immunoSEQ multiplex PCR. The table lists some 110,000 clones, about 90% of them singletons. CDR1 and CDR2 (germline): MNHNY, SVGAGI (reference sequence). This CDR3 region has 14 residues. Trimming took 7 bases from V and 4 from J; bases not matched to a gene: 7. The gene calls are TRBV6-6 and TRBJ2-5, with 9 positions matching TRBD2. Sequencing was done on a sample of peripheral blood. The TCR comes from a man aged 50-59 years with COVID-19, enrolled during active disease. CDR3 coding DNA: TGTGCCAGCAACAGCGGGAGGCGGACAGAGACCCAGTACTTC. The encoded protein is CASNSGRRTETQYF.